The clone carrying this TCR beta chain was observed at least ten times. Its antigen is unidentified. Using RNA transcripts, the TCR beta CDR3 regions were amplified. The first round was an RT-PCR with HTBI primers, and the second round was a multiplex PCR. TCRdb independently ran MiXCR on the multiplex PCR reads; one entry per CDR3 protein. The top ten hold roughly 5.8% of the sample, which has about 180,000 distinct CDR3 sequences, less than 45% seen once. This record comes from a study of Graves' ophthalmopathy and Graves' hyperthyroidism. General study results and limits: From stable hyperthyroidism, ophthalmopathy was separated by a 13-signature model with just over 85% sensitivity and less than 82% specificity.

The CDR3 runs 14 residues. The V end lost 2 bases, the J end lost 2 bases, and 9 bases lay between the germline ends. The germline gives CDR1 MNHEY, CDR2 SVGAGI. Certain patients were not enrolled. These were patients with other autoimmune diseases, uncontrolled infections, pregnancy or lactation. Sequenced input: peripheral blood. This sequence joins TRBV6-5 and TRBJ1-2, with a possible D match to TRBD1 (5 bases). The receptor's source is a woman between 40 and 55 years old with Graves' ophthalmopathy. The CDR3 bases are TGTGCCAGCAGTTACCGGACATCCAACTATGGCTACACCTTC. Encoded protein: CASSYRTSNYGYTF.